A selection of T cell receptor beta chains follows, all from one sample in a study of T cells in Graves' hyperthyroidism and ophthalmopathy. TCRdb reprocessed the multiplex PCR reads with MiXCR, giving one entry per CDR3 protein. Here the sample spans about 400,000 distinct CDR3 sequences, 11% to 15% being singletons. Sequenced: blood. The receptors come from a man over 45 with Graves' ophthalmopathy. Each CDR3 is given without its conserved first and last residue. Fields, in order: CDR3 protein, J gene, V gene.

cdr3_aa: ASSWAGMGEQY
j_call: TRBJ2-7
v_call: TRBV7-9

cdr3_aa: ASSLQAGSSYNEQF
j_call: TRBJ2-1
v_call: TRBV11-2

cdr3_aa: ATSEGGRSDTQY
j_call: TRBJ2-3
v_call: TRBV24-1

cdr3_aa: ASSPWGEGRGETQY
j_call: TRBJ2-5
v_call: TRBV6-1

cdr3_aa: AWRIPGQGSTIY
j_call: TRBJ1-3
v_call: TRBV30

cdr3_aa: ASTGRGIRETQY
j_call: TRBJ2-5
v_call: TRBV11-3

cdr3_aa: ASSRLAGDRNEQY
j_call: TRBJ2-7
v_call: TRBV6-2/TRBV6-3

cdr3_aa: ASSHGVEAF
j_call: TRBJ1-1
v_call: TRBV3-1

cdr3_aa: ASSYSQGAGELF
j_call: TRBJ2-2
v_call: TRBV6-5

cdr3_aa: ASSQESRDGEKLF
j_call: TRBJ1-4
v_call: TRBV3-1

cdr3_aa: ASRRKPEAYEQY
j_call: TRBJ2-7
v_call: TRBV5-1

cdr3_aa: ASSTATQQETQY
j_call: TRBJ2-5
v_call: TRBV6-1

cdr3_aa: ASSFSGRYEQY
j_call: TRBJ2-7
v_call: TRBV28

cdr3_aa: ASTGLAGVDTQY
j_call: TRBJ2-3
v_call: TRBV7-6

cdr3_aa: ASSQASGLTDTQY
j_call: TRBJ2-3
v_call: TRBV3-1

cdr3_aa: SARAGGTGNEQY
j_call: TRBJ2-7
v_call: TRBV20-1

cdr3_aa: SVLRTGATNEKLF
j_call: TRBJ1-4
v_call: TRBV29-1

cdr3_aa: ASSVTTRRLNNEQF
j_call: TRBJ2-1
v_call: TRBV7-9

cdr3_aa: ASSRGTSPQETQY
j_call: TRBJ2-5
v_call: TRBV18

cdr3_aa: ASSLAGGSGTGELF
j_call: TRBJ2-2
v_call: TRBV7-9

cdr3_aa: ASKDRLAGGETQY
j_call: TRBJ2-5
v_call: TRBV2

cdr3_aa: ASSQGAGVEQY
j_call: TRBJ2-7
v_call: TRBV3-1

cdr3_aa: SARRLVSGEQF
j_call: TRBJ2-1
v_call: TRBV20-1

cdr3_aa: ASSSTTRTRQETQY
j_call: TRBJ2-5
v_call: TRBV7-8

cdr3_aa: ASTPRRGQGQETQY
j_call: TRBJ2-5
v_call: TRBV19

cdr3_aa: ATSDAGKAF
j_call: TRBJ1-1
v_call: TRBV24-1

cdr3_aa: ASSPGRVNTEAF
j_call: TRBJ1-1
v_call: TRBV12-3/TRBV12-4

cdr3_aa: AWVSDTGRGGYT
j_call: TRBJ1-2
v_call: TRBV30

cdr3_aa: AWQPGPNEKLF
j_call: TRBJ1-4
v_call: TRBV30

cdr3_aa: ASRTGSTGINSPLH
j_call: TRBJ1-6
v_call: TRBV19

cdr3_aa: ASSSGQGGTDTQY
j_call: TRBJ2-3
v_call: TRBV11-2

cdr3_aa: ASSQEGTSSEQY
j_call: TRBJ2-7
v_call: TRBV3-1

cdr3_aa: SVDLGQSSNYGYT
j_call: TRBJ1-2
v_call: TRBV29-1

cdr3_aa: SGRRRAGGPSTDTQY
j_call: TRBJ2-3
v_call: TRBV20-1

cdr3_aa: AISESEGGTDTQY
j_call: TRBJ2-3
v_call: TRBV10-3

cdr3_aa: ASSPRWDRGLSGNQPQH
j_call: TRBJ1-5
v_call: TRBV7-2

cdr3_aa: ATSDNGGASTDTQY
j_call: TRBJ2-3
v_call: TRBV24-1

cdr3_aa: SARVSGGYEQY
j_call: TRBJ2-7
v_call: TRBV20-1

cdr3_aa: ASNLAGGSAEQF
j_call: TRBJ2-1
v_call: TRBV12-3/TRBV12-4

cdr3_aa: ASDPGVGELF
j_call: TRBJ2-2
v_call: TRBV12-5

cdr3_aa: ASSTPRLAGVFETQY
j_call: TRBJ2-5
v_call: TRBV19

cdr3_aa: ASSLESATSTDTQY
j_call: TRBJ2-3
v_call: TRBV5-1

cdr3_aa: ASSPVRRGRNEQF
j_call: TRBJ2-1
v_call: TRBV7-7

cdr3_aa: ASSPWTSVDEQF
j_call: TRBJ2-1
v_call: TRBV4-1

cdr3_aa: ASSPSHPAVQGEQY
j_call: TRBJ2-7
v_call: TRBV18